One sample yielded the 26 T cell receptor beta chains listed below, sequenced in a study of blood T cell repertoires in COVID-19. TCRdb's table, derived via immunoSEQ multiplex PCR, lists solely in-frame clones and lacks some. The table records about 180,000 clones, about 82% of them present only once. Sequenced: PBMCs or T cells enriched from blood (not recorded which). These receptors all stem from a woman in her 30s who had recovered from COVID-19.

This sequence joins TRBV3-1 (or the pseudogene TRBV3-2) and TRBJ1-5; perhaps TRBD1 as D (5 bases). CDR1 LGHDT and CDR2 YNNKEL come from the germline V gene (reference sequence). Trimming took off 0 bases at V and 4 bases at J, with 10 bases between the two ends. The CDR3 covers 15 residues. This CDR3 reads CASSQEGGWNQPQHF. CDR3 bases: TGTGCCAGCAGCCAAGAGGGGGGGTGGAATCAGCCCCAGCATTTT.

The chain has TRBV11-3 and TRBJ2-2; 8 nucleotides align to TRBD1. The CDR3 loop spans 16 amino acids. V gave up 5 bases and J gave up 6 bases; unmatched junction bases: 11. Germline CDR1 is SGHNT and CDR2 is YENEEA. The CDR3 spells CASSEPGQGSSGELFF. The CDR3 bases are TGTGCCAGCAGCGAGCCAGGACAGGGTTCCTCCGGGGAGCTGTTTTTT.

The chain couples TRBV7-8 to TRBJ2-7, with D possibly being TRBD2 (6 bases). This CDR3 is built from 15 residues. Trimming stripped 5 bases from V and 0 bases from J, with 14 bases between. Germline loops: CDR1 SGHVS, CDR2 FQNEAQ. This CDR3 reads CASSPLTGSSYEQYF. The DNA of the CDR3 is TGTGCCAGCAGCCCCCTTACCGGGAGCTCCTACGAGCAGTACTTC.

This rearrangement joins TRBV27 to TRBJ1-1, with D possibly TRBD1 on 5 matching bases. The V gene's germline CDR1 is MNHEY and CDR2 SMNVEV (reference sequence). V gave up 6 bases and J gave up 1 base, with 12 bases separating them. This CDR3 is built from 14 residues. In nucleotides, the CDR3 is TGTGCCAGCAGGGTAGGGGTAACGAACACTGAAGCTTTCTTT. Encoded protein: CASRVGVTNTEAFF.

The chain uses TRBV4-2 and TRBJ2-2; 9 bases agree with TRBD2. The junction had 7 bases not matched to a gene; V was cut back by 4 bases and J by 4 bases. Germline CDR1 reads LGHNA; CDR2 reads YNFKEQ. There are 16 residues in the CDR3. CDR3 DNA sequence: TGTGCCAGCAGCCCGTTAGCGGGAGCGATCACCGGGGAGCTGTTTTTT. Protein: CASSPLAGAITGELFF.

This sequence joins TRBV6-5 and TRBJ1-1; TRBD1 is a possible D gene (5 bases). The ends were cut back, 0 bases at V and 0 bases at J, with 5 bases in the middle. The CDR3 sequence is 14 residues long. The germline V gene has CDR1 MNHEY and CDR2 SVGAGI. CDR3 DNA sequence: TGTGCCAGCAGTTACTCGGGGCTGAACACTGAAGCTTTCTTT. It codes for CASSYSGLNTEAFF.

The chain carries TRBV28 and TRBJ2-1; D is unclear. The V gene's germline CDR1 is MDHEN and CDR2 SYDVKM. Trimming stripped 5 bases from V and 7 bases from J, with 12 bases between. There are 13 residues in the CDR3. CDR3 sequence reads: CASSTTNRNEQFF. CDR3 sequence (DNA): TGTGCCAGCAGTACAACTAATAGAAATGAGCAGTTCTTC.

The V gene is TRBV7-2, the J gene TRBJ1-2; 9 bases are a match to TRBD1. V was clipped by 5 bases and J by 2 bases; unmatched bases: 6. The CDR3 totals 15 residues. Germline CDR1 is SGHTA and CDR2 is FQGNSA. CDR3 DNA sequence: TGTGCCAGCAGCCAAGGACAGGGGCGGAACTATGGCTACACCTTC. This sequence encodes CASSQGQGRNYGYTF.

This clone showed up just once. This sequence joins TRBV2 and TRBJ1-2; D might be TRBD1 (5 bases). V was cut by 4 bases and J by 4 bases, with 10 bases left in between. The CDR3 has 13 amino acids. Germline CDR1 is SNHLY and CDR2 is FYNNEI. The CDR3 spells CASSGEGIYGYTF. The CDR3 bases are TGTGCCAGCAGTGGGGAGGGGATCTATGGCTACACCTTC. Variable domain in full (rest from reference TRBV2 and TRBJ1-2): EPEVTQTPSHQVTQMGQEVILRCVPISNHLYFYWYRQILGQKVEFLVSFYNNEISEKSEIFDDQFSVERPDGSNFTLKIRSTKLEDSAMYFCASSGEGIYGYTFGSGTRLTVV.

This clone was counted only a few times. The chain joins TRBV6-5 to TRBJ1-5; 7 nucleotides align to TRBD1. CDR1 MNHEY and CDR2 SVGAGI come from the germline V gene. This CDR3 comprises 14 residues. V lost 9 bases and J lost 0; bases outside the gene matches: 5. CDR3 nucleotide sequence: TGTGCCAGTGGGGACAGCCTTAGCAATCAGCCCCAGCATTTT. It translates to CASGDSLSNQPQHF.

The chain combines TRBV7-9 with TRBJ2-2, with TRBD1 matching 7 bases. V trimming: 5 bases; J trimming: 2 bases; junction bases outside the gene matches: 8. The CDR3 is made up of 16 amino acids. The V gene's germline CDR1 is SEHNR and CDR2 FQNEAQ (reference sequence). CDR3 sequence reads: CASSTRTGKNTGELFF. CDR3 nucleotide sequence: TGTGCCAGCAGCACCCGGACAGGCAAAAACACCGGGGAGCTGTTTTTT.

This clone was counted a single time. The genes are TRBV7-2 and TRBJ2-2, with 8 bases aligning to TRBD2. V lost 5 bases to trimming and J lost 3 bases; unmatched junction nucleotides: 14. This CDR3 is 18 amino acids long. Germline CDR1 SGHTA, CDR2 FQGNSA. The CDR3 DNA reads as TGTGCCAGCAGCCCCAGGCTCAGCGGGAGAGGCGACACCGGGGAGCTGTTTTTT. Its protein is CASSPRLSGRGDTGELFF.

V usage is TRBV4-2 and J usage is TRBJ2-6, with unresolved D. CDR1 and CDR2 from the germline V gene are LGHNA and YNFKEQ. The CDR3 consists of 18 residues. Deletions cut 1 base from V and 2 bases from J, with 15 bases between. CDR3 amino acids: CASSQGRYQATGANVLTF. The CDR3 coding sequence is TGTGCCAGCAGCCAAGGGCGATACCAAGCGACTGGGGCCAACGTCCTGACTTTC.

This rearrangement joins TRBV27 to TRBJ2-2, with 15 positions matching TRBD2. Losses at the gene ends were 3 bases for V and 3 bases for J; bases not matched to a gene: 5. CDR3 length: 18 amino acids. The germline gives CDR1 MNHEY, CDR2 SMNVEV (reference sequence). CDR3 sequence (DNA): TGTGCCAGCAGTTTTCTGGGACTAGCGGGAGGAGACACCGGGGAGCTGTTTTTT. Translating gives CASSFLGLAGGDTGELFF.

V usage is TRBV18 and J usage is TRBJ2-7, with a tentative D call TRBD1 (6 bases). Germline V CDR1 and CDR2: KGHSH, LQKENI. Trimming left V 4 bases short and J 2 bases short, with 15 bases between. The CDR3 covers 15 residues. In DNA, the CDR3 is TGTGCCAGCTCACTAACTACAGGGTCCGCCTACGAGCAGTACTTC. Encoded protein: CASSLTTGSAYEQYF.

The J gene is TRBJ2-1, the V gene TRBV3-1 (or the pseudogene TRBV3-2), with 14 bases identical to TRBD2. With 1 base clipped from V and 9 bases from J, the junction kept 5 bases outside the gene matches. From germline, CDR1 is LGHDT and CDR2 YNNKEL (reference sequence). The CDR3 length is 16 residues. The CDR3 is CASSQGGLAGDGEQFF. The CDR3 DNA sequence: TGTGCCAGCAGCCAAGGGGGACTAGCGGGAGATGGTGAGCAGTTCTTC.

The V call is TRBV5-1, the J call TRBJ1-2, with D maybe TRBD1 (6 bases). Germline assignment: CDR1 SGHRS and CDR2 YFSETQ. V dropped 2 bases and J dropped 1 base, with 15 bases sitting between them. This CDR3 has 16 residues. In DNA form, the CDR3 reads TGCGCCAGCAGCTTAAGACAGGCAACCCTTAACTATGGCTACACCTTC. Protein product: CASSLRQATLNYGYTF.

The chain has TRBV2 and TRBJ1-5, with a tentative D call TRBD1 (6 bases). CDR3 size: 17 residues. The ends were cut back, 2 bases at V and 5 bases at J, with 19 bases in the middle. Germline V gene data show CDR1 as SNHLY and CDR2 as FYNNEI. This CDR3 reads CASSERGQGIRYQPQHF. CDR3 sequence (DNA): TGTGCCAGCAGTGAACGCGGGCAGGGGATAAGGTATCAGCCCCAGCATTTT.

This chain links TRBV20-1 with TRBJ1-5, with 8 bases lining up with TRBD1. The length of the CDR3 is 15 residues. Germline CDR1 and CDR2: DFQATT and SNEGSKA (reference sequence). Trimming took 3 bases from V and 5 from J; bases not matched to a gene: 9. CDR3 bases: TGCAGTGCTAGTCCCCCCAGGGGGCTACATCAGCCCCAGCATTTT. Protein sequence: CSASPPRGLHQPQHF.

V is TRBV2 and J is TRBJ2-1; D gene ambiguous. This CDR3 is 14 amino acids long. V dropped 3 bases and J dropped 0 bases, with 6 bases sitting between them. Germline CDR1 reads SNHLY; CDR2 reads FYNNEI. CDR3 loop: CASSDYLSYNEQFF. CDR3 sequence (DNA): TGTGCCAGCAGTGACTACCTCTCCTACAATGAGCAGTTCTTC.

The J gene is TRBJ1-1, the V gene TRBV6-2 or TRBV6-3; D gene unclear. This CDR3 region has 16 residues. The germline V and J ends were trimmed by 6 bases and 0 bases, with 17 bases remaining between them. Germline-derived CDR1 and CDR2 are MNHEY and SVGEGT. In DNA, the CDR3 is TGTGCCAGCAGCCCTGGTAACCGGCGGGTGAACACTGAAGCTTTCTTT. This encodes CASSPGNRRVNTEAFF.

Note on this clone: Other DNA sequences in the same sample also yield this CDR3. The genes are TRBV28 and TRBJ1-6; maybe TRBD1 (6 bases). CDR3 size: 14 residues. The ends were cut back, 7 bases at V and 9 bases at J, with 16 bases in the middle. Looked up from germline, CDR1 is MDHEN and CDR2 is SYDVKM. The CDR3 loop is CASTLGGFGSPLHF. CDR3 DNA: TGTGCCAGCACCTTAGGGGGATTCGGTTCACCCCTCCACTTT.

J is TRBJ2-1 and V is TRBV27; a possible D gene is TRBD2 (5 bases). V was clipped by 5 bases and J by 9 bases, with 17 bases between them. Germline CDR1 and CDR2: MNHEY and SMNVEV (reference sequence). The CDR3 loop spans 14 amino acids. Here the CDR3 DNA reads TGTGCCAGCAGTATTTTGCTAGCAACTGGTGAGCAGTTCTTC. This translates into CASSILLATGEQFF.

The chain combines TRBV11-2 with TRBJ2-7, with 8 bases matching TRBD1. CDR1 and CDR2 from the germline V gene are SGHAT and FQNNGV. The CDR3 is 15 residues long. Trimming took 5 bases from V and 3 from J; bases not matched to a gene: 9. CDR3 sequence: CASSLSRTGGYEQYF. CDR3 in DNA: TGTGCCAGCAGCCTAAGCCGAACAGGGGGCTACGAGCAGTACTTC.

V and J are TRBV4-1 and TRBJ2-7; a possible D gene is TRBD2 (5 bases). Germline V gives CDR1 MGHRA, CDR2 YSYEKL. Trimming shortened V by 0 bases and J by 6 bases, and 12 bases separated the two germline ends. The CDR3 consists of 14 residues. CDR3 sequence (DNA): TGCGCCAGCAGCCAAGAAGCGGTTCGTCTCGAGCAGTACTTC. As protein: CASSQEAVRLEQYF.

The rearrangement links TRBV19 to TRBJ2-3; TRBD2 matches 9 bases. The ends lost 3 bases at V and 2 bases at J; junction bases unmatched: 3. Per germline, CDR1 LNHDA and CDR2 SQIVND (reference sequence). This CDR3 is built from 15 residues. The CDR3 region has the DNA TGTGCCAGTAGTATCCTAGCGGGAAACACAGATACGCAGTATTTT. Residues: CASSILAGNTDTQYF.